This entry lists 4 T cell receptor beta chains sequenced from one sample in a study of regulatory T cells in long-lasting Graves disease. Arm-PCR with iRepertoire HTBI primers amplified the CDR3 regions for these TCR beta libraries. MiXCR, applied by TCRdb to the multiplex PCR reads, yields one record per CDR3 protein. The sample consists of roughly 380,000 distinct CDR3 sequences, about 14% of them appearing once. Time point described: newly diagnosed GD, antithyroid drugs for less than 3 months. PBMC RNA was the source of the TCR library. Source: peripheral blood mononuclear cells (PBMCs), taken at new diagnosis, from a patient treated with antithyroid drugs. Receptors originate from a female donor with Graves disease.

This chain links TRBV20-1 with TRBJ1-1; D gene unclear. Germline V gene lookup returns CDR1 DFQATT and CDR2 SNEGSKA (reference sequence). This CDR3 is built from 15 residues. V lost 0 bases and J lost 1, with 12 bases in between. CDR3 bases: TGCAGTGCTAGAGATCCCAACATACAGAACACTGAAGCTTTCTTT. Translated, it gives CSARDPNIQNTEAFF.

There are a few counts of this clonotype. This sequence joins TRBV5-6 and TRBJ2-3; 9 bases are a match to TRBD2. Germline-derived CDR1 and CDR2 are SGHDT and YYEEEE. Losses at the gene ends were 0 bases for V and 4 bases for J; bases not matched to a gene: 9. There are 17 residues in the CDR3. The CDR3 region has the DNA TGTGCCAGCAGCTTGGTTTGGCGGGGGGGGTTATCAGATACGCAGTATTTT. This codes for CASSLVWRGGLSDTQYF. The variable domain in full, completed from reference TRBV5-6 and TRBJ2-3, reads DAGVTQSPTHLIKTRGQQVTLRCSPKSGHDTVSWYQQALGQGPQFIFQYYEEEERQRGNFPDRFSGHQFPNYSSELNVNALLLGDSALYLCASSLVWRGGLSDTQYFGPGTRLTVL.

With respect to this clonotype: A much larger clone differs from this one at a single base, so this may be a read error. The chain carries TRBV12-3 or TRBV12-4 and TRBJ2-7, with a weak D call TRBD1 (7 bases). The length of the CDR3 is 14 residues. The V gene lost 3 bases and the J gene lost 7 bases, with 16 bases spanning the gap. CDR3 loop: CASSLAGGGNEQYF. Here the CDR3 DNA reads TGTGCCAGCAGTTTGGCAGGGGGAGGCAATGAGCAGTACTTC.

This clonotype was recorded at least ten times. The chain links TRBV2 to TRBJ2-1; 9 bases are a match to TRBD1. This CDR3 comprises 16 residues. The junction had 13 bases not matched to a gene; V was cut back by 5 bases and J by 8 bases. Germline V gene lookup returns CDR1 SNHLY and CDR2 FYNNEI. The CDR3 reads CASSFLGQGVNDEQFF. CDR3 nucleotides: TGTGCCAGCAGTTTCTTGGGACAGGGTGTAAATGATGAGCAGTTCTTC.